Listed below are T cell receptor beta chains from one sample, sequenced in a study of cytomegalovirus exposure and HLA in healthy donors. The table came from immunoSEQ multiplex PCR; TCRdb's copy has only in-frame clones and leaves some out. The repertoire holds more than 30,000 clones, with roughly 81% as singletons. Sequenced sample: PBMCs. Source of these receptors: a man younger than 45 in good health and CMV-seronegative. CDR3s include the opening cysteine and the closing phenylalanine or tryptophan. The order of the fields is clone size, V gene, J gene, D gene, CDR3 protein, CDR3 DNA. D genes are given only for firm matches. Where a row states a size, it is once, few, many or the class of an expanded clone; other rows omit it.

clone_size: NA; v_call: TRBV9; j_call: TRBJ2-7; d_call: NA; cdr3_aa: CASSVGPGQGYEQYF; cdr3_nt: TGTGCCAGCAGCGTAGGTCCAGGGCAAGGTTACGAGCAGTACTTC
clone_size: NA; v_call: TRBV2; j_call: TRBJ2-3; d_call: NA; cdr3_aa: CASRTGLSTDTQYF; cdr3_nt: TGTGCCAGCAGAACCGGACTCAGCACAGATACGCAGTATTTT
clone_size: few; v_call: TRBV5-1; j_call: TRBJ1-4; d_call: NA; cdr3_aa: CASSLGFASRRGLFF; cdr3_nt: TGCGCCAGCAGCTTGGGGTTCGCGTCAAGGCGGGGACTGTTTTTT
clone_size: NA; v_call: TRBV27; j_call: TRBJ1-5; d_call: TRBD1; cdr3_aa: CASSPRTGSNQPQHF; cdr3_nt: TGTGCCAGCAGTCCGAGGACAGGTAGCAATCAGCCCCAGCATTTT
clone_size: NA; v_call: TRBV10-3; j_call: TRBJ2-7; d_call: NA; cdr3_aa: CAISESPQGFEYEQYF; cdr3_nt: TGTGCCATCAGTGAGTCGCCACAGGGCTTTGAATACGAGCAGTACTTC
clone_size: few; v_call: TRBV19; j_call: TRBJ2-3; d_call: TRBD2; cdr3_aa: CASSSWTSGDTDTQYF; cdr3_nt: TGTGCCAGTAGTTCCTGGACTAGCGGTGACACAGATACGCAGTATTTT
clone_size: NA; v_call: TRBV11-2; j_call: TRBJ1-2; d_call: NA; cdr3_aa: CASSLGTAANYGYTF; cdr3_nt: TGTGCCAGCAGCTTAGGTACAGCAGCTAACTATGGCTACACCTTC
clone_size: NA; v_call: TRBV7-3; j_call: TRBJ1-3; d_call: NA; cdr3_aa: CASSLVTDSGNTIYF; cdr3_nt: TGTGCCAGCAGCTTAGTTACAGACTCTGGAAACACCATATATTTT
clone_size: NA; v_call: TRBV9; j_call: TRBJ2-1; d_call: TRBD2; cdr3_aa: CASSSWTSGGEQFF; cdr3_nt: TGTGCCAGCAGCTCATGGACTAGTGGCGGTGAGCAGTTCTTC
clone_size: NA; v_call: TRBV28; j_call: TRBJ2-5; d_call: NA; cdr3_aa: CASSLWSQNQETQYF; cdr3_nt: TGTGCCAGCAGTTTATGGTCCCAAAACCAAGAGACCCAGTACTTC
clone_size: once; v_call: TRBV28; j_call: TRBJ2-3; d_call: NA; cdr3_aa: CASSRPGGRDTQYF; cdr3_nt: TGTGCCAGCAGCCGGCCGGGGGGCAGGGATACGCAGTATTTT
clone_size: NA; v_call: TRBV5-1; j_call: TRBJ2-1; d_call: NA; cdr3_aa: CASRLGGAAVRLDEQFF; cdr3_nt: TGCGCCAGCAGGCTCGGGGGAGCGGCGGTCCGGTTGGATGAGCAGTTCTTC
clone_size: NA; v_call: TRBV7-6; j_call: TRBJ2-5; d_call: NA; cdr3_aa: CASSNGGHSGGETQYF; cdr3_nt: TGTGCCAGCAGCAATGGGGGGCACTCCGGGGGGGAGACCCAGTACTTC
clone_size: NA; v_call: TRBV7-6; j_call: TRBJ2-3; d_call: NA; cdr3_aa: CASSSEGAGDTQYF; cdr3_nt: TGTGCCAGCAGCTCGGAGGGGGCCGGAGATACGCAGTATTTT
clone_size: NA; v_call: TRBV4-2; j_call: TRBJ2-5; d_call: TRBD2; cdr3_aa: CASSQRSSGGAVQETQYF; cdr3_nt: TGTGCCAGCAGTCAAAGGTCTAGCGGGGGGGCCGTTCAAGAGACCCAGTACTTC
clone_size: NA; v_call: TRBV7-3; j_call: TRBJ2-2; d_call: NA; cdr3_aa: CASSPRLSNTGELFF; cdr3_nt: TGTGCCAGCAGCCCCAGACTATCAAACACCGGGGAGCTGTTTTTT
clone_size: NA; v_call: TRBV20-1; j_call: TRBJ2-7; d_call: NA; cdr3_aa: CSASPVYEQYF; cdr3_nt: TGCAGTGCGTCCCCCGTCTACGAGCAGTACTTC
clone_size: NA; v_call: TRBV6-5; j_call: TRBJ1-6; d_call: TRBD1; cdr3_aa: CASSSIPGQGNSPLHF; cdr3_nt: TGTGCCAGCAGTTCTATTCCGGGACAGGGGAATTCACCCCTCCACTTT
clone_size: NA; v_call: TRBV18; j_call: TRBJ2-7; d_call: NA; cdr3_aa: CASSPLQGYEQYF; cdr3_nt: TGTGCCAGCTCACCTCTACAGGGCTACGAGCAGTACTTC